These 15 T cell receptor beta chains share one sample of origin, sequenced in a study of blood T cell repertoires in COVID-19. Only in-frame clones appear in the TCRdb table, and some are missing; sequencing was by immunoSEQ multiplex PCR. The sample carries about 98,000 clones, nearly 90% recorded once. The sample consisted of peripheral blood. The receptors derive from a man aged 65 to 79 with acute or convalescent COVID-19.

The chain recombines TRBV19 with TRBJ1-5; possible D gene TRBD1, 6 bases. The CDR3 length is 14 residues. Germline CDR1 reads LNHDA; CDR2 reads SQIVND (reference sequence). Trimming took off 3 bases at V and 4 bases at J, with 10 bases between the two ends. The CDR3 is CASSIWGPNQPQHF. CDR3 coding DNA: TGTGCCAGTAGTATCTGGGGGCCTAATCAGCCCCAGCATTTT.

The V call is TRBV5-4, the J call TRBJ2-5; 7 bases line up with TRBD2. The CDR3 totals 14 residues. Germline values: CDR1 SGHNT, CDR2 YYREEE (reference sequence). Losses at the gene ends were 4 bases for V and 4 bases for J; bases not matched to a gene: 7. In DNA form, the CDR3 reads TGTGCCAGCAGCCACAGCGGGGTCCCAGAGACCCAGTACTTC. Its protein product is CASSHSGVPETQYF.

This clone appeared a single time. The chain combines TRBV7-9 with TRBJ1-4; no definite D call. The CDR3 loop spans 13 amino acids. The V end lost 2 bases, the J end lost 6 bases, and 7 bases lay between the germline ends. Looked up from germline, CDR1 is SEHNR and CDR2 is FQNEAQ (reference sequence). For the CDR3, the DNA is TGTGCCAGCAGCTTACGGAGGGATGAAAAACTGTTTTTT. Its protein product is CASSLRRDEKLFF.

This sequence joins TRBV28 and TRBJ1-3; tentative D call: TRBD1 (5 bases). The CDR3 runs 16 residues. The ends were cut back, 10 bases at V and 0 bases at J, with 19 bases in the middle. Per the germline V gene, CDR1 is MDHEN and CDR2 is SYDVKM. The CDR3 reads CATHTTDHFSGNTIYF. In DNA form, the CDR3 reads TGTGCCACACACACGACAGACCACTTCTCTGGAAACACCATATATTTT.

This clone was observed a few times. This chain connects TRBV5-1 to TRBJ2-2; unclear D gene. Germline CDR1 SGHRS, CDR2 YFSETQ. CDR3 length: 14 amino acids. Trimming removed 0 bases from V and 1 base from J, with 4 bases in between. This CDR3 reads CASSLGQNTGELFF. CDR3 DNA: TGCGCCAGCAGCTTGGGACAGAACACCGGGGAGCTGTTTTTT.

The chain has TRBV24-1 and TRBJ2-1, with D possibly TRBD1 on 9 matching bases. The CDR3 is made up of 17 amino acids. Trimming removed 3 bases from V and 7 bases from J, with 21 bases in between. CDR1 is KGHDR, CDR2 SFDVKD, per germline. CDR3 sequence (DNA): TGTGCCACCAGTGATCTTAGCGGGACAGGGTTTCATAATGAGCAGTTCTTC. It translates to CATSDLSGTGFHNEQFF.

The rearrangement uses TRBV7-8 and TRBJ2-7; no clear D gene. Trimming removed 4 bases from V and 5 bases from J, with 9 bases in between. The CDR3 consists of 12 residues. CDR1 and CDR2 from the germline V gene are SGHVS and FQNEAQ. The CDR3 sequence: CASSSQQNEQYV. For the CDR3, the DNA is TGTGCCAGCAGCTCCCAACAGAACGAGCAGTACGTC.

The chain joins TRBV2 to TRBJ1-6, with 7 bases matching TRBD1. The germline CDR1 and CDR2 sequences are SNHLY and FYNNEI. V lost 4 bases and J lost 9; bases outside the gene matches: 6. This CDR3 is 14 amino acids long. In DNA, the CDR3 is TGTGCCAGCAGTGTGGGGACAGACGGTTCACCCCTCCACTTT. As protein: CASSVGTDGSPLHF.

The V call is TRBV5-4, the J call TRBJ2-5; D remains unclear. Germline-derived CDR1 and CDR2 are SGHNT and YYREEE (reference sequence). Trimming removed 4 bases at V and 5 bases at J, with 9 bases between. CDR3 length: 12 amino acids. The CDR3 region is CASSARAETQYF. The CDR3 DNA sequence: TGTGCCAGCAGCGCTAGAGCGGAGACCCAGTACTTC.

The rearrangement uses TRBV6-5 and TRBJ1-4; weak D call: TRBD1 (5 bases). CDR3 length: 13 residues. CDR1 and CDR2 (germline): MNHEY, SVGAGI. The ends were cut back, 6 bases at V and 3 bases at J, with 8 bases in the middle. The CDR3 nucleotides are TGTGCCAGCAGGGGGCTAGCTAATGAAAAACTGTTTTTT. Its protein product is CASRGLANEKLFF.

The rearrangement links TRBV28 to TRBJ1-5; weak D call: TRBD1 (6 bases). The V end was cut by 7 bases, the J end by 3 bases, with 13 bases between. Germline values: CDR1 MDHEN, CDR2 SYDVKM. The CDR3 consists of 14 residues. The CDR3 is CASTQGGDNQPQHF. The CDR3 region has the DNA TGTGCCAGCACCCAAGGGGGGGACAATCAGCCCCAGCATTTT.

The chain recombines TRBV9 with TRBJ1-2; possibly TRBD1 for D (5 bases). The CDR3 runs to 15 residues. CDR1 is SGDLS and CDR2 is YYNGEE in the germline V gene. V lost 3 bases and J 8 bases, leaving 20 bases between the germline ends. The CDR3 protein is CASSANTPGVGGYTF. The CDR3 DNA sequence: TGTGCCAGCAGCGCCAACACCCCGGGGGTAGGGGGCTACACCTTC.

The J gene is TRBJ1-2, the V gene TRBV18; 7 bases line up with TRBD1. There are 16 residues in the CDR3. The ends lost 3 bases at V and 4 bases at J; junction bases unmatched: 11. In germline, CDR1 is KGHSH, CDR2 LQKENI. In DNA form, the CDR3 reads TGTGCCAGCTCACCCATCCACAAGGGGGCTGGCTATGGCTACACCTTC. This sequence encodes CASSPIHKGAGYGYTF.

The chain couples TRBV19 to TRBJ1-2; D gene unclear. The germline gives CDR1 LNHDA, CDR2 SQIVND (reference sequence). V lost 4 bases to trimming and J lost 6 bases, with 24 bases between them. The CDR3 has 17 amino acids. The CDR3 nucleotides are TGTGCCAGTAGTAGATTGAACAGTGCGAAAGCTACAAATGGCTACACCTTC. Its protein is CASSRLNSAKATNGYTF.

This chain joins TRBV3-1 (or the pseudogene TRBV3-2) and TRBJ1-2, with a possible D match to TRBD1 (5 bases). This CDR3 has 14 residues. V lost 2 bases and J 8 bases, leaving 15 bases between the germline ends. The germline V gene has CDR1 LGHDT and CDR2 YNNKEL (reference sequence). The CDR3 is CASSQRDSVGGYTF. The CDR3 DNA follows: TGTGCCAGCAGCCAACGGGACTCTGTGGGCGGCTACACCTTC.